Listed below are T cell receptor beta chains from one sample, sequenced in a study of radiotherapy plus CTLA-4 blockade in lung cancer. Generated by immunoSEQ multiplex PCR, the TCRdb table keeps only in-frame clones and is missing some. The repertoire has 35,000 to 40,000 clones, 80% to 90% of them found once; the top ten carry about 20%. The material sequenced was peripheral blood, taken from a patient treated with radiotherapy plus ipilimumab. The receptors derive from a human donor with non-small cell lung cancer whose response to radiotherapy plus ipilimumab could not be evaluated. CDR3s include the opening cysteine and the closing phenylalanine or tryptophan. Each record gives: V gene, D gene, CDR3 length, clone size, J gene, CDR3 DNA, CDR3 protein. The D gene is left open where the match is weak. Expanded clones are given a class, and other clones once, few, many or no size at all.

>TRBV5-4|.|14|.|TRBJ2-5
TGTGCCAGCAGCTTGGGCTACAGGAAGGAGACCCAGTACTTC
CASSLGYRKETQYF
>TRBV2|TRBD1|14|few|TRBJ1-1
TGTGCCAGCAGTAATAACAGGGGGGGCTTCGGAGCTTTCTTT
CASSNNRGGFGAFF
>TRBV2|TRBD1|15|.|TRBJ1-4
TGTGCCAGCAGTCTAGGACAGGCAACTAATGAAAAACTGTTTTTT
CASSLGQATNEKLFF
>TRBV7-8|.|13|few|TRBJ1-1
TGTGCCAGCAGCCGGACAGCGTCGACTGAAGCTTTCTTT
CASSRTASTEAFF
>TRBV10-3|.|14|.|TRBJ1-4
TGTGCCATCAGTGAGTCGGGGACACCTGAAAAACTGTTTTTT
CAISESGTPEKLFF
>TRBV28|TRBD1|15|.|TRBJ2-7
TGTGCCAGCAGCCCGGCGGGCCAGGGGGCCTACGAGCAGTACTTC
CASSPAGQGAYEQYF
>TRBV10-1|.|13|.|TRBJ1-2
TGCGCCAGCAGCCAGACAGCTAACTATGGCTACACCTTC
CASSQTANYGYTF
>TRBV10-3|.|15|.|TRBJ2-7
TGTGCCATCAGTGACCCGGCGGAGGTGTCCTACGAGCAGTACTTC
CAISDPAEVSYEQYF
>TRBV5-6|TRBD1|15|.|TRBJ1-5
TGTGCCAGCAGCTTTACAGGGGTCGACAATCAGCCCCAGCATTTT
CASSFTGVDNQPQHF
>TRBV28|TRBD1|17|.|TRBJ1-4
TGTGCCAGCAGTCCTCCCTACAGGGGGGCAACTAATGAAAAACTGTTTTTT
CASSPPYRGATNEKLFF
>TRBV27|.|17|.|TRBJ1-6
TGTGCCAGCCGAGACAGGATGGCAAGCTCCTATAATTCACCCCTCCACTTT
CASRDRMASSYNSPLHF
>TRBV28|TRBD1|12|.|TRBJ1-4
TGTGCCAGCAGTCGACAGGGGGAAAAACTGTTTTTT
CASSRQGEKLFF
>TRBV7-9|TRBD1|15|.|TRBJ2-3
TGTGCCAGCAGCTTAGGAACAGGGGAAACAGATACGCAGTATTTT
CASSLGTGETDTQYF
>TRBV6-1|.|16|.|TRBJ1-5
TGTGCCAGCAGTGAAATTCTTACGGGGCAGGGGCAGCCCCAGCATTTT
CASSEILTGQGQPQHF
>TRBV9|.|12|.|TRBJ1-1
TGTGCCAGCAGCCTCCTTGACAGTGAAGCTTTCTTT
CASSLLDSEAFF
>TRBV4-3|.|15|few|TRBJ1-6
TGCGCCAGCAGCCAAGGGGCCAGTACCTCTTCACCCCTCCACTTT
CASSQGASTSSPLHF